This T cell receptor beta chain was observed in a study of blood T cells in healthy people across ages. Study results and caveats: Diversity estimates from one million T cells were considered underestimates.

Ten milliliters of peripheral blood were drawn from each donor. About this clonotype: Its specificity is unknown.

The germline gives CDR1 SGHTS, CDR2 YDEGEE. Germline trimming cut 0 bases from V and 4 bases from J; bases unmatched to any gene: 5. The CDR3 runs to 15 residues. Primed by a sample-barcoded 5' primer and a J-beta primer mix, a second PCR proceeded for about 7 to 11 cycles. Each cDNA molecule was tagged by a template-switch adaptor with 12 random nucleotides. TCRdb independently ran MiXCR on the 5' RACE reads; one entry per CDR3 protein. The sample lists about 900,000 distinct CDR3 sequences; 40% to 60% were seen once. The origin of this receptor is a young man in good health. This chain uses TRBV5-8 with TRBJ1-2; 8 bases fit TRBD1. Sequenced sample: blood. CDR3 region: CASSLARGLTYGYTF. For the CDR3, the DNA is TGTGCCAGCAGCTTGGCCAGGGGGCTTACCTATGGCTACACCTTC.